Below are 18 T cell receptor beta chains sequenced from a single sample in a study of regulatory T cells in long-lasting Graves disease. Time point indicated: newly diagnosed GD, antithyroid drugs for less than 3 months. From PBMCs, RNA was extracted and then used to make the TCR library. In building TCR beta libraries, iRepertoire HTBI primers were used together with Arm-PCR of CDR3 regions. TCRdb redid the calling of the multiplex PCR reads with MiXCR, one entry per CDR3 protein. The sample has 500,000 or so distinct CDR3 sequences, about 16% seen once. In addition, the sample was reused for a study of T cells in Graves' hyperthyroidism and ophthalmopathy.

The sequencing here drew on peripheral blood mononuclear cells (PBMCs), taken at new diagnosis, from a patient treated with antithyroid drugs. The receptors were gathered from a woman aged 35-65 years with Graves disease.

This clonotype was found many times. The rearrangement uses TRBV27 and TRBJ2-1; TRBD1 aligns across 11 bases. Germline V gives CDR1 MNHEY, CDR2 SMNVEV (reference sequence). V lost 6 bases and J lost 4; bases outside the gene matches: 5. There are 15 residues in the CDR3. CDR3 in DNA: TGTGCCAGCAGCTTTGGACAGGGGGCGTACAATGAGCAGTTCTTC. Translated: CASSFGQGAYNEQFF.

This clonotype was seen at least ten times. J is TRBJ2-3 and V is TRBV20-1; TRBD2 matches at 7 bases. Germline CDR1 and CDR2: DFQATT and SNEGSKA (reference sequence). The CDR3 is 14 residues long. The V and J ends lost 6 bases and 2 bases, in that order; junction bases with no gene match: 8. CDR3 in amino acids: CSAQRGSFTDTQYF. The CDR3 nucleotides are TGCAGTGCCCAGCGGGGTTCCTTCACAGATACGCAGTATTTT.

As for this clonotype: As the CDR3 is not closed by the conserved phenylalanine or tryptophan, this likely results from a read error. The DNA is left out, because the CDR3 cannot be placed on it with certainty; the CDR3 is given as TCRdb lists it. V usage is TRBV11-2 and J usage is TRBJ2-4; no check of the table's D call, TRBD1, against the DNA was made. Germline V CDR1 and CDR2: SGHAT, FQNNGV. The CDR3 length equals 9 residues, ends included. CDR3 amino acids: CASSLLQGA.

The CDR3 sequence: CASSETTWAGATSHNEQFF. The CDR3 nucleotides are TGTGCCAGCAGTGAAACAACGTGGGCAGGGGCTACGTCCCACAATGAGCAGTTCTTC. J is TRBJ2-1 and V is TRBV2; a possible D gene is TRBD1 (6 bases). This CDR3 is built from 19 residues. V gave up 2 bases and J gave up 5 bases, with 25 bases separating them. Germline V CDR1 and CDR2: SNHLY, FYNNEI.

This rearrangement joins TRBV10-3 to TRBJ1-4; TRBD1 might be the D (5 bases). CDR3 length: 12 amino acids. Germline values: CDR1 ENHRY, CDR2 SYGVKD. Trimming removed 6 bases from V and 6 bases from J, with 8 bases in between. The CDR3 sequence is CAIRGPDEKLFF. The CDR3, as DNA: TGTGCCATCAGGGGGCCTGATGAAAAACTGTTTTTT.

The chain recombines TRBV5-5 with TRBJ1-1, with D possibly matching TRBD1 (5 bases). The germline V and J ends were trimmed by 4 bases and 6 bases, with 16 bases remaining between them. The CDR3 covers 14 residues. Germline CDR1 SGHKS, CDR2 YYEKEE (reference sequence). The CDR3 DNA reads TGTGCCAGCAGCCCCGGGACCCTGCTAGCTGAAGCTTTCTTT. Amino acid sequence: CASSPGTLLAEAFF.

This chain uses TRBV6-2 or TRBV6-3 with TRBJ2-5; TRBD2 matches at 8 bases. With 5 bases clipped from V and 4 bases from J, the junction kept 9 bases outside the gene matches. The CDR3 length is 15 residues. Per germline, CDR1 MNHEY and CDR2 SVGEGT. CDR3 sequence reads: CASSPRLASRETQYF. As DNA, the CDR3 is TGTGCCAGCAGTCCAAGACTAGCGAGTAGAGAGACCCAGTACTTC.

This clonotype occurred a few times. The chain couples TRBV24-1 to TRBJ1-6; a weak D match, TRBD1 (5 bases). The CDR3 consists of 14 residues. Trimming took off 9 bases at V and 10 bases at J, with 18 bases between the two ends. The V gene's germline CDR1 is KGHDR and CDR2 SFDVKD. In nucleotides, the CDR3 is TGTGCCACCCTCTGGGCCAGGGAGTGGTCACCCCTCCACTTT. It translates to CATLWAREWSPLHF.

In this sample, this clonotype turned up a few times. The gene calls are TRBV20-1 and TRBJ2-3, with D perhaps being TRBD1 or TRBD2 (5 bases each). Germline V lookup: CDR1 DFQATT, CDR2 SNEGSKA (reference sequence). The CDR3 totals 14 residues. V was trimmed by 5 bases and J by 0 bases, leaving 12 bases between them. CDR3: CSALRGPSTDTQYF. As DNA, the CDR3 is TGCAGTGCTCTTAGGGGACCGAGCACAGATACGCAGTATTTT.

This sequence joins TRBV7-9 and TRBJ2-1; D is ambiguous. There are 13 residues in the CDR3. V shed 4 bases and J shed 7 bases, with 11 bases lying between them. Germline assignment: CDR1 SEHNR and CDR2 FQNEAQ (reference sequence). CDR3 coding DNA: TGTGCCAGCAGCTCCCCCGTGATGAATGAGCAGTTCTTC. This codes for CASSSPVMNEQFF.

Notes on this clonotype: A much larger clonotype is one base distant, so this may be a read error. This chain links TRBV5-1 with TRBJ2-3, with 10 bases identical to TRBD2. Germline V lookup: CDR1 SGHRS, CDR2 YFSETQ. The CDR3 runs 17 residues. Trimming at V came to 4 bases and at J to 2 bases, leaving 10 bases not matched to a gene. CDR3 amino acids: CASSLAGLALITDTQYF. Written as DNA, the CDR3 is TGCGCCAGCAGCCTGGCGGGACTAGCGCTTATCACAGATACGCAGTATTTT. Using reference TRBV5-1 and TRBJ2-3 for the parts outside the CDR3, the full variable domain is KAGVTQTPRYLIKTRGQQVTLSCSPISGHRSVSWYQQTPGQGLQFLFEYFSETQRNKGNFPGRFSGRQFSNSRSEMNVSTLELGDSALYLCASSLAGLALITDTQYFGPGTRLTVL.

This clonotype was recorded many times. This sequence joins TRBV12-3 or TRBV12-4 and TRBJ1-2; 8 bases are a match to TRBD1. J lost 4 bases, V lost 7 bases, and 8 bases had no gene match. The CDR3 length is 14 residues. CDR3 bases: TGTGCCAGCAACCCCCCAGGGGGCGGCTATGGCTACACCTTC. Its translation: CASNPPGGGYGYTF.

This clonotype was detected only a few times. DNA of the CDR3: TGTGCCAGCAGCCGAGACGGGGGCCCACCGGGGGAGACCCAGTACTTC. Translated: CASSRDGGPPGETQYF. This chain connects TRBV11-2 to TRBJ2-5; D may correspond to TRBD1 or TRBD2 (6 bases each). The CDR3 is 16 residues long. V shed 5 bases and J shed 5 bases, with 21 bases lying between them. The germline V gene has CDR1 SGHAT and CDR2 FQNNGV. Full variable domain (missing parts from reference TRBV11-2 and TRBJ2-5): EAGVAQSPRYKIIEKRQSVAFWCNPISGHATLYWYQQILGQGPKLLIQFQNNGVVDDSQLPKDRFSAERLKGVDSTLKIQPAKLEDSAVYLCASSRDGGPPGETQYFGPGTRLLVL.

The sample holds many counts of this clonotype. The chain joins TRBV3-1 to TRBJ1-1; no clear D gene. V was pared by 4 bases and J by 5 bases, with 11 bases between. Germline loops: CDR1 LGHDT, CDR2 YNNKEL (reference sequence). The CDR3 totals 13 residues. CDR3: CASSRIETTEAFF. DNA for the CDR3: TGTGCCAGCAGCCGAATTGAAACGACTGAAGCTTTCTTT.

This clonotype was seen a handful of times. The chain links TRBV12-5 to TRBJ2-2; D possibly uses TRBD1 or TRBD2 (5 bases each). The CDR3 sequence is 12 residues long. CDR1 LGHNT and CDR2 FRNRAP come from the germline V gene. Trimming pared 9 bases from V and 5 bases from J, leaving 10 bases between. The CDR3 DNA sequence: TGTGCTAGCCGAGAGGGGACCGGGGAGCTGTTTTTT. It encodes CASREGTGELFF.

Comment on this clonotype: The junction departs from germline at one end; a sequencing error may be responsible. The rearrangement uses TRBV7-9 and TRBJ2-7, with 10 bases fitting TRBD1. From germline, CDR1 is SEHNR and CDR2 FQNEAQ (reference sequence). The CDR3 consists of 13 residues. This CDR3 reads CASSLGRDRGSEF. CDR3 DNA: TGTGCCAGCAGCTTAGGGAGGGACAGGGGCTCGGAATTC.

This clonotype appeared many times. The chain combines TRBV7-6 with TRBJ2-1, with no clear D. This CDR3 region has 14 residues. CDR1 and CDR2 from the germline V gene are SGHVS and FNYEAQ. The germline V and J ends were trimmed by 4 bases and 6 bases, with 13 bases remaining between them. Here the CDR3 DNA reads TGTGCCAGCAGCTCAGCCTTCGACACCAATGAGCAGTTCTTC. It codes for CASSSAFDTNEQFF.

The table lists this clonotype with a few counts. This chain links TRBV6-2 or TRBV6-3 with TRBJ1-2, with D uncertain. With 0 bases removed from V and 8 bases from J, the gap between germline ends came to 13 bases. The germline V gene has CDR1 MNHEY and CDR2 SVGEGT. CDR3 length: 14 amino acids. CDR3 sequence: CASSYSVAAEGYTF. The CDR3 region has the DNA TGTGCCAGCAGTTACTCGGTGGCCGCGGAAGGCTACACCTTC.